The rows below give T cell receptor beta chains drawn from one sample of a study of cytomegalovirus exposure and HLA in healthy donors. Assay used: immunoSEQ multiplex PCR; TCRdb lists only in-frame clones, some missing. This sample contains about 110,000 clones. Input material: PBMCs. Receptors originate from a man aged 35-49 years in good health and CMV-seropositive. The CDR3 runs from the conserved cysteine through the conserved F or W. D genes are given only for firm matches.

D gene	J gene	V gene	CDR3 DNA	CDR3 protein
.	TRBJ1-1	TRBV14	TGTGCCAGCAGCCAAGAAGGGACAATAATCGCTGAAGCTTTCTTT	CASSQEGTIIAEAFF
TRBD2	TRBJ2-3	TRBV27	TGTGCCAGCAGTTCCACCCTACTAGCGGGAGCAATAGATACGCAGTATTTT	CASSSTLLAGAIDTQYF
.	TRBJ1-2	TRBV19	TGTGCCAGTAGCGGACAGTGGGGCTATGGCTACACCTTC	CASSGQWGYGYTF
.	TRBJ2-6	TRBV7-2	TGTGCCAGCAGCCCCGGGGGCAGGGGGTCTGGGGCCAACGTCCTGACTTTC	CASSPGGRGSGANVLTF
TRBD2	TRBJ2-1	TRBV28	TGTGCCAGCATCAATGGCGCTAGCGGGAGCTATGAGCAGTTCTTC	CASINGASGSYEQFF
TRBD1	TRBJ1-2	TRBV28	TGTGCCAGCAGTCTTAGACAGGGATATGGCTACACCTTC	CASSLRQGYGYTF
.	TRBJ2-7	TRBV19	TGTGCCAGTAGTATGGTCGGAGTGTGGGTCGTCTACGAGCAGTACTTC	CASSMVGVWVVYEQYF
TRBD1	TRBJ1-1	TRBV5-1	TGCGCCAGCAGCTGGAGACAGGGAGGCACTGAAGCTTTCTTT	CASSWRQGGTEAFF
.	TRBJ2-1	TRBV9	TGTGCCAGCAGCTACGGGGATGAGCAGTTCTTC	CASSYGDEQFF
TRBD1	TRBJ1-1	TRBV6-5	TGTGCCAGCAGTTCCCTAGGACAGGTGAACACTGAAGCTTTCTTT	CASSSLGQVNTEAFF
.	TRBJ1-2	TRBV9	TGTGCCAGCAGCTCCCGGACCGAGGGGGACTATGGCTACACCTTC	CASSSRTEGDYGYTF
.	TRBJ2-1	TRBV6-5	TGTGCCAGCAGTACCAGCAATGAGCAGTTCTTC	CASSTSNEQFF
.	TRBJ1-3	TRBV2	TGTGCCAGCAGTGACCCCCCCAACTCCTACTCTGGAAACACCATATATTTT	CASSDPPNSYSGNTIYF
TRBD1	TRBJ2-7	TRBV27	TGTGCCAGCAGTTTGTTGGGGACAGGGGGGGGGATGAAGTACTTC	CASSLLGTGGGMKYF
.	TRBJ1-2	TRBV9	TGTGCCAGCAGCGTAGAGGGGCCTGATGGCTACACCTTC	CASSVEGPDGYTF
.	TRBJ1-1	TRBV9	TGTGCCAGCAGCCGTAAACAGGGAGAGCCCGCTGAAGCTTTCTTT	CASSRKQGEPAEAFF
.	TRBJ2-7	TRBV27	TGTGCCAGCAGTCCCCCAGGGGCCCTTCGCCCCTACGAGCAGTACTTC	CASSPPGALRPYEQYF
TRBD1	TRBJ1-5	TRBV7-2	TGTGCCAGCAGCTTAAAGACAGGGTCAAGGCCCCAGCATTTT	CASSLKTGSRPQHF
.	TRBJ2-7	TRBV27	TGTCCCCTGGGGGGGCCGGGCGAGCAGTACTTC	CPLGGPGEQYF
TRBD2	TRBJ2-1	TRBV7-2	TGTGCCAGCACCCCGAGGCGGGAGGCATACAATGAGCAGTTCTTC	CASTPRREAYNEQFF
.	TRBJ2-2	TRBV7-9	TGTGCCAGCAGCTTAGCGCCCCTAGTTACCGGGGAGCTGTTTTTT	CASSLAPLVTGELFF
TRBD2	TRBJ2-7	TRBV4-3	TGCGCCAGCAGCCGAATAGCGGGAGACGGGTACGAGCAGTACTTC	CASSRIAGDGYEQYF